This TCR beta chain was identified during a study of response to subunit inactivated influenza vaccine (dated by TCRdb to 2016 to 2019). Context from the whole study: To follow how T cells responded to a trivalent subunit inactivated influenza vaccine, the researchers relied on deep quantitative profiling of the T cell receptor repertoire. Study-level results and caveats: The authors suggested that each seasonal influenza vaccination may recruit only a limited number of new T cells.

This clonotype was counted between two and nine times. Its antigen remains undetermined. Per-base qualities were not stored, and no clone one base away is much larger. Receptor libraries were prepared by RT-PCR. Data came from an Illumina HiSeq 2500. Using fastp trimming at Q25 and MiXCR clonotype assembly, TCRdb reanalyzed the public sequencing data and kept in-frame beta chains. Records with the same CDR3 protein are collapsed into one entry carrying the most frequent genes and DNA. The sample table contains about 500,000 distinct CDR3 sequences; only one count was recorded for 16% of them. Of the sample, less than 4% falls within the top ten clones. Trimming costs V 5 bases and J 2 bases, and their ends lie 11 bases apart. CDR1 and CDR2 are read off the germline V gene as SGHTA and FQGNSA. Its CDR3 holds 14 amino acids, cysteine through phenylalanine. This entry keeps only the CDR3 DNA: 42 bases, framed from base 1.

This specimen consisted of CD4+ T cells sorted from PBMCs, obtained roughly 24 months after vaccination. Recombination connected TRBV7-2 to TRBJ2-3; no D gene can be assigned with confidence. The sequence derives from a man aged 45 to 75 who received an inactivated influenza vaccine. Donor details come from another sample of the same person, matched by shared clones. The base sequence is TGTGCCAGCAGCCCTGACATATTCACAGATACGCAGTATTTT. It translates to CASSPDIFTDTQYF. Full variable domain (CDR3 extended with the reference TRBV7-2 and TRBJ2-3 proteins): GAGVSQSPSNKVTEKGKDVELRCDPISGHTALYWYRQSLGQGLEFLIYFQGNSAPDKSGLPSDRFSAERTGGSVSTLTIQRTQQEDSAVYLCASSPDIFTDTQYFGPGTRLTVL.